The next 22 T cell receptor beta chains were all read from a single sample in a study of OX40 agonist ivuxolimab in advanced cancers. Assay: immunoSEQ multiplex PCR; the TCRdb copy retains only in-frame clones and omits some. The table includes about 95,000 clones, around nine tenths detected once. The specimen comprised CD4+ or CD8+ T cells sorted from blood, sampled in a trial of the OX40 agonist ivuxolimab. These receptors were obtained from an adult with an advanced solid tumor such as melanoma, head and neck, liver or kidney cancer.

This chain joins TRBV14 and TRBJ1-2, with TRBD1 as a possible D gene (5 bases). The CDR3 runs to 15 residues. Trimming took 3 bases from V and 4 from J, leaving 15 bases between them. Germline assignment: CDR1 SGHDN and CDR2 FVKESK. The CDR3 DNA reads TGTGCCAGCAGCCACCCGGCAGGGACCCGCTATGGCTACACCTTC. Translation gives CASSHPAGTRYGYTF. Variable domain in full (rest from reference TRBV14 and TRBJ1-2): EAGVTQFPSHSVIEKGQTVTLRCDPISGHDNLYWYRRVMGKEIKFLLHFVKESKQDESGMPNNRFLAERTGGTYSTLKVQPAELEDSGVYFCASSHPAGTRYGYTFGSGTRLTVV.

V usage is TRBV7-9 and J usage is TRBJ2-3; 11 bases are shared with TRBD2. Per the germline V gene, CDR1 is SEHNR and CDR2 is FQNEAQ (reference sequence). After removal of 5 bases from V and 2 bases from J, the junction contained 6 bases not matched to a gene. The CDR3 contains 16 residues. The CDR3 nucleotides read TGTGCCAGCAGCGTTATAGCGGGAGGGCCCACAGATACGCAGTATTTT. It encodes CASSVIAGGPTDTQYF.

The chain couples TRBV5-1 to TRBJ2-7; the match to TRBD1 covers 8 bases. This CDR3 has 16 residues. Trimming removed 1 base from V and 2 bases from J; junction bases left unmatched: 8. Per germline, CDR1 SGHRS and CDR2 YFSETQ. The CDR3 sequence: CASSLPPLGQAYEQYF. In nucleotides, the CDR3 is TGCGCCAGCAGCTTGCCCCCCCTGGGACAGGCCTACGAGCAGTACTTC.

The chain links TRBV7-3 to TRBJ2-3, with TRBD2 matching 10 bases. Germline V gives CDR1 SGHTA, CDR2 FQGTGA. J was trimmed by 9 bases and V by 4 bases; bases with no gene match: 4. The CDR3 spans 13 residues. CDR3 amino acids: CASSSSGSITQYF. Here the CDR3 DNA reads TGTGCCAGCAGCTCTAGCGGGAGTATAACGCAGTATTTT.

The genes are TRBV30 and TRBJ2-2; D uncertain. The germline gives CDR1 GTSNPN, CDR2 SVGIG (reference sequence). Trimming shortened V by 2 bases and J by 0 bases, and 13 bases separated the two germline ends. The CDR3 is made up of 16 amino acids. The CDR3 loop reads CAWSLFSSANTGELFF. The CDR3 DNA sequence: TGTGCCTGGAGTCTCTTTTCGAGTGCGAACACCGGGGAGCTGTTTTTT.

The chain links TRBV28 to TRBJ2-1; TRBD2 might be the D (6 bases). CDR1 is MDHEN, CDR2 SYDVKM, per germline. The ends were cut back, 5 bases at V and 6 bases at J, with 23 bases in the middle. The CDR3 loop spans 17 amino acids. In nucleotides, the CDR3 is TGTGCCAGCAGTCTCACCGGACTACCCGGGGAAGGCAATGAGCAGTTCTTC. It encodes CASSLTGLPGEGNEQFF.

The chain links TRBV5-5 to TRBJ2-1; 12 positions match TRBD2. Trimming removed 1 base from V and 10 bases from J; junction bases left unmatched: 0. Germline CDR1 is SGHKS and CDR2 is YYEKEE (reference sequence). The CDR3 is 13 amino acids. CDR3 protein: CASSLTSGREQFF. CDR3 DNA: TGTGCCAGCAGCTTGACTAGCGGGAGGGAGCAGTTCTTC.

The V and J genes are TRBV25-1 and TRBJ2-4; 7 nucleotides align to TRBD1. The germline CDR1 and CDR2 sequences are MGHDK and SYGVNS. Unmatched junction bases numbered 11, after V lost 7 bases and J lost 8 bases. The CDR3 is 14 residues long. The CDR3 region is CASTPETGTDIQYF. Here the CDR3 DNA reads TGTGCCAGCACTCCCGAGACAGGGACGGACATTCAGTACTTC.

This chain uses TRBV7-9 with TRBJ2-7, with D possibly being TRBD1 (5 bases). The CDR3 covers 12 residues. With 3 bases removed from V and 3 bases from J, the gap between germline ends came to 6 bases. CDR1 SEHNR and CDR2 FQNEAQ come from the germline V gene (reference sequence). This CDR3 is CASSFQGYEQYF. CDR3 nucleotide sequence: TGTGCCAGCAGCTTCCAGGGCTACGAGCAGTACTTC.

The rearrangement joins TRBV6-5 to TRBJ1-2; perhaps TRBD1 as D (5 bases). The CDR3 is 16 residues long. V shed 0 bases and J shed 2 bases, with 13 bases lying between them. CDR1 is MNHEY and CDR2 is SVGAGI in the germline V gene. As DNA, the CDR3 is TGTGCCAGCAGTTACTCCTACAGAGGGGCCAACTATGGCTACACCTTC. It translates to CASSYSYRGANYGYTF.

The chain combines TRBV2 with TRBJ2-3; TRBD1 is a possible D gene (6 bases). The CDR3 runs 12 residues. Germline V gives CDR1 SNHLY, CDR2 FYNNEI. Trimming stripped 4 bases from V and 7 bases from J, with 9 bases between. The chain's CDR3 is CASSGGQNTQYF. The CDR3 DNA sequence: TGTGCCAGCAGTGGGGGACAAAATACGCAGTATTTT.

This clone was picked up a small number of times. CDR3 sequence: CASSVGTAEVKYF. The CDR3 nucleotides read TGTGCCAGCAGTGTGGGGACCGCCGAGGTCAAGTACTTC. The chain carries TRBV2 and TRBJ2-5; D is tentatively TRBD1 or TRBD2 (5 bases each). Trimming left V 4 bases short and J 12 bases short, with 18 bases between. Looked up from germline, CDR1 is SNHLY and CDR2 is FYNNEI. The CDR3 is 13 residues long.

This clone was seen only once. The junction differs from germline at one of its ends, possibly a read error. The chain is built from TRBV30 and TRBJ2-5; possible D gene TRBD2, 5 bases. Per the germline V gene, CDR1 is GTSNPN and CDR2 is SVGIG (reference sequence). This CDR3 contains 13 residues. The CDR3 here is CAWSLLSGEAQYF. DNA of the CDR3: TGTGCCTGGAGTCTCCTGAGCGGAGAGGCCCAGTACTTC.

This clone showed up just a few times. This sequence joins TRBV5-6 and TRBJ1-5; D might be TRBD1 (5 bases). CDR3 size: 14 residues. Germline CDR1 and CDR2: SGHDT and YYEEEE. With 2 bases removed from V and 9 bases from J, the gap between germline ends came to 15 bases. The CDR3: CASSFRDGGRPQHF. In DNA form, the CDR3 reads TGTGCCAGCAGCTTCCGGGACGGGGGGAGGCCCCAGCATTTT.

The table lists this clone with a count of one. This chain links TRBV18 with TRBJ1-2, with D unresolved. V dropped 3 bases and J dropped 2 bases, with 7 bases sitting between them. Germline V CDR1 and CDR2: KGHSH, LQKENI. CDR3 size: 13 residues. The CDR3 loop is CASSPDKNYGYTF. The CDR3, as DNA: TGTGCCAGCTCACCCGACAAGAACTATGGCTACACCTTC. Drawing the rest from reference TRBV18 and TRBJ1-2, the complete variable domain is NAGVMQNPRHLVRRRGQEARLRCSPMKGHSHVYWYRQLPEEGLKFMVYLQKENIIDESGMPKERFSAEFPKEGPSILRIQQVVRGDSAAYFCASSPDKNYGYTFGSGTRLTVV.

V gene TRBV11-2 combines with J gene TRBJ2-5; 9 bases map to TRBD1. V lost 7 bases, J lost 4 bases, and 4 bases stayed unmatched. Germline CDR1 and CDR2: SGHAT and FQNNGV. The CDR3 has 13 amino acids. DNA for the CDR3: TGTGCCAGCACCGGGACAGGGAGAGAGACCCAGTACTTC. Encoded protein: CASTGTGRETQYF.

There are a few counts of this clone. The chain uses TRBV7-9 and TRBJ2-5; D possibly corresponds to TRBD1 (6 bases). The germline V gene has CDR1 SEHNR and CDR2 FQNEAQ (reference sequence). CDR3 length: 16 residues. V shed 5 bases and J shed 2 bases, with 18 bases lying between them. CDR3 protein: CASSPRGQMGQETQYF. CDR3 nucleotides: TGTGCCAGCAGCCCCAGAGGACAGATGGGACAAGAGACCCAGTACTTC. Full variable domain (rest looked up from reference TRBV7-9 and TRBJ2-5): DTGVSQNPRHKITKRGQNVTFRCDPISEHNRLYWYRQTLGQGPEFLTYFQNEAQLEKSRLLSDRFSAERPKGSFSTLEIQRTEQGDSAMYLCASSPRGQMGQETQYFGPGTRLLVL.

This chain links TRBV11-3 with TRBJ2-4, with 7 bases lining up with TRBD2. The junction had 8 bases not matched to a gene; V was cut back by 3 bases and J by 0 bases. This CDR3 has 17 amino acids. Germline CDR1 reads SGHNT; CDR2 reads YENEEA. The CDR3 is CASSFSRAGVAKNIQYF. In DNA, the CDR3 is TGTGCCAGCAGCTTTTCTAGGGCGGGGGTAGCCAAAAACATTCAGTACTTC.

V and J are TRBV27 and TRBJ1-2; the D gene is possibly TRBD1 (6 bases). The CDR3 covers 14 residues. In germline, CDR1 is MNHEY, CDR2 SMNVEV (reference sequence). The ends were cut back, 4 bases at V and 7 bases at J, with 16 bases in the middle. CDR3 in DNA: TGTGCCAGCAGTTCACCACAGGGATTCGGTGGCTACACCTTC. This sequence encodes CASSSPQGFGGYTF.

The V call is TRBV30, the J call TRBJ2-7; 7 bases are a match to TRBD2. V lost 4 bases, J lost 7 bases, and 10 bases stayed unmatched. The germline V gene encodes CDR1 GTSNPN and CDR2 SVGIG (reference sequence). CDR3 length: 13 amino acids. DNA of the CDR3: TGTGCCTGGATGCTGCTGAGCGGGACTGAGCAGTACTTC. Amino acids: CAWMLLSGTEQYF.

The gene calls are TRBV9 and TRBJ2-6, with 9 bases identical to TRBD2. This CDR3 is built from 16 residues. J lost 3 bases, V lost 3 bases, and 4 bases had no gene match. CDR1 SGDLS and CDR2 YYNGEE come from the germline V gene. The CDR3 loop is CASSASGILGANVLTF. In DNA, the CDR3 is TGTGCCAGCAGCGCTAGCGGGATACTTGGGGCCAACGTCCTGACTTTC.

In this sample, this clone turned up once. The chain couples TRBV5-4 to TRBJ1-1, with a weak D call TRBD1 (6 bases). Germline CDR1 and CDR2: SGHNT and YYREEE (reference sequence). Deletions cut 3 bases from V and 1 base from J, with 7 bases between. The CDR3 is 13 amino acids. The CDR3 protein is CASSWGANTEAFF. In nucleotides, the CDR3 is TGTGCCAGCAGCTGGGGGGCGAACACTGAAGCTTTCTTT.